Listed below are T cell receptor beta chains from one sample, sequenced in a study of T cells in Graves' hyperthyroidism and ophthalmopathy. TCRdb ran MiXCR on the multiplex PCR reads and lists one entry per CDR3 protein. The sample lists approximately 510,000 distinct CDR3 sequences; less than 25% were seen once. Sequencing was done on a sample of blood. The receptor set was obtained from a man younger than 35 with Graves' hyperthyroidism. The CDR3 runs from the conserved cysteine through the conserved F or W.

V	J	CDR3
TRBV20-1	TRBJ2-5	CSASLGAAGETQYF
TRBV4-1	TRBJ1-5	CASSAPGLGNQPQHF
TRBV12-5	TRBJ2-5	CASGLLPKETQYF
TRBV5-5	TRBJ1-1	CASSLDPGLGTEAFF
TRBV19	TRBJ2-2	CASSISQRLNTGELFF
TRBV6-5	TRBJ2-5	CASSYLPLETQYF
TRBV20-1	TRBJ2-5	CSASLADVGETQYF
TRBV5-8	TRBJ2-2	CASSPPRNTGELFF
TRBV11-2	TRBJ2-2	CASSQSWGAGELFF
TRBV29-1	TRBJ1-2	CSVNRDTGYGYTF
TRBV6-5	TRBJ1-2	CASSTNRGGYTF
TRBV5-1	TRBJ1-3	CASSLARHSGNTIYF
TRBV15	TRBJ1-2	CASSLGKLYGYTF
TRBV25-1	TRBJ2-7	CASSDPGPYLAGVHEQYF
TRBV12-3/TRBV12-4	TRBJ1-1	CASSLGRGTEAFF
TRBV27	TRBJ1-1	CASRLQGVNTEAFF
TRBV15	TRBJ1-1	CATSRPGPNTEAFF